This T cell receptor beta chain is drawn from a study of lymphopenia after photon versus proton radiotherapy. Study-wide findings and caveats: Survival link was tested only in deceased patients; proton benefit remains a possibility.

Germline V gene data show CDR1 as MDHEN and CDR2 as SYDVKM. Between the trimmed V and J ends, which lost 2 bases and 3 bases, there was a span of 13 bases. CDR3 length: 15 residues. The protocol was immunoSEQ multiplex PCR, while the TCRdb copy is restricted to in-frame clones and leaves out a portion. This sample yields 20,000 to 25,000 clones, of which over 90% are seen a single time; less than 9.5% belongs to the top ten. A note on this clone: The antigen is undetermined.

This sequence was found in a woman aged 70-85 years with pancreatic cancer. Some clones in this sample may be carry-over from other donors' samples. The chain joins TRBV28 to TRBJ2-5; D ambiguous. The sequencing here drew on peripheral blood, taken from a patient treated with proton-based radiotherapy. Written as DNA, the CDR3 is TGTGCCAGCAGTTTAGCAAGGCAGATAGAAGAGACCCAGTACTTC. It encodes CASSLARQIEETQYF.